Listed here is a single T cell receptor (beta chain). Its antigen is unknown. The source of the sample is a study of CD8 T cells in Susac syndrome. Reverse transcription of roughly 0.45 to 1 ug RNA was performed with random hexamers. It was immunoSEQ multiplex PCR that amplified TCR beta CDR3 across 54 Vbeta and 13 Jbeta. In TCRdb, the immunoSEQ multiplex PCR reads were re-called with MiXCR into one record per CDR3 protein. The sample lists under 550,000 distinct CDR3 sequences, approximately 85% occurring once. Findings and limits, study-wide: The TCR sequencing and HLA analysis in the study involved a relatively small number of individuals, as the study acknowledged.

Sequencing targeted TCR beta in T cells from blood (CD8+ and CD4+). Negative magnetic isolation gave CD8+ and CD4+ cells; FACS enriched CD8+ TEMRA. Germline values: CDR1 MGHRA, CDR2 YSYEKL. The CDR3 runs 15 residues. Trimming removed 0 bases at V and 5 bases at J, with 14 bases between. V and J are TRBV4-1 and TRBJ2-7; D may correspond to TRBD1 or TRBD2 (6 bases each). The sequence came from a human donor with multiple sclerosis. The sequenced sample consisted of CD8+ T cells from PBMCs. The CDR3 here is CASSQEGGNPHEQYF. The DNA for the CDR3 is TGCGCCAGCAGCCAAGAAGGGGGGAATCCCCACGAGCAGTACTTC.